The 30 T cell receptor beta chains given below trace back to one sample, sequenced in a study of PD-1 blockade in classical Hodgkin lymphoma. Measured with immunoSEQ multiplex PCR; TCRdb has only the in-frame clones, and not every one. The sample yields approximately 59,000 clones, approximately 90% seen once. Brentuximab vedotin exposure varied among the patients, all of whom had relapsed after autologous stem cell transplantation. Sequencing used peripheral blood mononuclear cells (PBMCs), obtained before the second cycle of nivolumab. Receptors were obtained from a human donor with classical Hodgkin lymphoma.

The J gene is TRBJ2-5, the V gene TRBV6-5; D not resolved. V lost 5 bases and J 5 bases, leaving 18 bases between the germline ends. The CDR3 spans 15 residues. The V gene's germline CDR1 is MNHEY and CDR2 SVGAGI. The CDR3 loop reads CASSPVSGLRETQYF. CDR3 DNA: TGTGCCAGCAGTCCCGTATCTGGCCTAAGGGAGACCCAGTACTTC.

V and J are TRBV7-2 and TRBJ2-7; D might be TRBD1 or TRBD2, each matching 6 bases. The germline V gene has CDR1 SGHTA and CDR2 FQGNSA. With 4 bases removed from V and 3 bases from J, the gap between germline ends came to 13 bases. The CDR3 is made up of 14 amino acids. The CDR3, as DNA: TGTGCCAGCAGCTCCAACAGGGAGGACTACGAGCAGTACTTC. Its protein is CASSSNREDYEQYF.

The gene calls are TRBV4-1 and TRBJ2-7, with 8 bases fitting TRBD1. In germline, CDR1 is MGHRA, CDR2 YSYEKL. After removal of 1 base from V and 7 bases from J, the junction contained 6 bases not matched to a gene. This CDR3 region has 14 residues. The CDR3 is CASSQGDRIWEQYF. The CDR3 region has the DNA TGCGCCAGCAGCCAAGGGGACAGGATTTGGGAGCAGTACTTC.

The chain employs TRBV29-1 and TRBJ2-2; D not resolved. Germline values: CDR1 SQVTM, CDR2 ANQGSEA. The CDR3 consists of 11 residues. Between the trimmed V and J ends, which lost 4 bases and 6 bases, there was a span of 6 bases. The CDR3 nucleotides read TGCAGCGTTGTGGGGTCCGGGGAGCTGTTTTTT. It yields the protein CSVVGSGELFF.

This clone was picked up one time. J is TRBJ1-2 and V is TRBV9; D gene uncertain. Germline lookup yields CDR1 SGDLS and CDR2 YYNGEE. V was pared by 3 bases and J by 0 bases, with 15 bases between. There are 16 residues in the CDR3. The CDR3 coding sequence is TGTGCCAGCAGCGCGGACTCACAGAAAGCTAACTATGGCTACACCTTC. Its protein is CASSADSQKANYGYTF.

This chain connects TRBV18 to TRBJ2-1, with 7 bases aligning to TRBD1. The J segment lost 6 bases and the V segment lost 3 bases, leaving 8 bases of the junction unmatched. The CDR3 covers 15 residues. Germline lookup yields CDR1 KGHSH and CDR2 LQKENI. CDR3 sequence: CASSPQGVAGNEQFF. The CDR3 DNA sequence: TGTGCCAGCTCACCTCAGGGGGTGGCAGGCAATGAGCAGTTCTTC.

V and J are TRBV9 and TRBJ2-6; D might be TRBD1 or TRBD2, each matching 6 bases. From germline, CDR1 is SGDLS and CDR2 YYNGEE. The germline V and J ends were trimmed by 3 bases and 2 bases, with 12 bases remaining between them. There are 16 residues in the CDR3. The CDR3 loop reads CASSAGGGPGANVLTF. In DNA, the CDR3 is TGTGCCAGCAGCGCGGGTGGGGGGCCTGGGGCCAACGTCCTGACTTTC. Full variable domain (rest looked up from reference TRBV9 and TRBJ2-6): DSGVTQTPKHLITATGQRVTLRCSPRSGDLSVYWYQQSLDQGLQFLIQYYNGEERAKGNILERFSAQQFPDLHSELNLSSLELGDSALYFCASSAGGGPGANVLTFGAGSRLTVL.

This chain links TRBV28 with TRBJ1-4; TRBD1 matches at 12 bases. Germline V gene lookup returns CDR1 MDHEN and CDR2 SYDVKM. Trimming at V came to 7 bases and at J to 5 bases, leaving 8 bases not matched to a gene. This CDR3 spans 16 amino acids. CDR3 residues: CASTLRDRGQNEKLFF. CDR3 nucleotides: TGTGCCAGCACCCTCCGGGACAGGGGGCAGAATGAAAAACTGTTTTTT.

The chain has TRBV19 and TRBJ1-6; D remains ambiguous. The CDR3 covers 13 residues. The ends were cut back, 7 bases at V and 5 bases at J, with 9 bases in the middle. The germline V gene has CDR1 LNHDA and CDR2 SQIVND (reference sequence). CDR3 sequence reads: CASNGGDNSPLHF. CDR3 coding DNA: TGTGCCAGTAACGGAGGAGATAATTCACCCCTCCACTTT.

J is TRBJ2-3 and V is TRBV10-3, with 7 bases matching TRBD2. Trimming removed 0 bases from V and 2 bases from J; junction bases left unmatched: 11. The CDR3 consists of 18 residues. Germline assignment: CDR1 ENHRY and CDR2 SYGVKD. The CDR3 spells CAISESEVGGGLTDTQYF. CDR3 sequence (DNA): TGTGCCATCAGTGAGTCGGAAGTTGGGGGGGGACTCACAGATACGCAGTATTTT.

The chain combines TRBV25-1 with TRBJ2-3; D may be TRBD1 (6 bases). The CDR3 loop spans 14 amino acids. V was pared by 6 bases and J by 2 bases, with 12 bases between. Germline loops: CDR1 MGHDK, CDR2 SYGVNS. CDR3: CASRQGIHTDTQYF. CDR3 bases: TGTGCCAGCAGGCAGGGGATCCACACAGATACGCAGTATTTT.

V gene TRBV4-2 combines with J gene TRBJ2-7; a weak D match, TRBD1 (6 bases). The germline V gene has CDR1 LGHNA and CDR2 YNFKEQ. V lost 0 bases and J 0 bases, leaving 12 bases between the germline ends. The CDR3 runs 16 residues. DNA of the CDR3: TGTGCCAGCAGCCAAGAAACAGGGATGGGCTCCTACGAGCAGTACTTC. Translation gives CASSQETGMGSYEQYF.

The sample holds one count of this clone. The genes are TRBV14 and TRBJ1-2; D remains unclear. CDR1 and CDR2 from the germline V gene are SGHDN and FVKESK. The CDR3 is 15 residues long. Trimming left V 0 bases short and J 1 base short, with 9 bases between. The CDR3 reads CASSQDYGDNYGYTF. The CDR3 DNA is TGTGCCAGCAGCCAAGACTACGGGGATAACTATGGCTACACCTTC. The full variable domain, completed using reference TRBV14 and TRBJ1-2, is EAGVTQFPSHSVIEKGQTVTLRCDPISGHDNLYWYRRVMGKEIKFLLHFVKESKQDESGMPNNRFLAERTGGTYSTLKVQPAELEDSGVYFCASSQDYGDNYGYTFGSGTRLTVV.

For the CDR3, the DNA is TGTGCCAGCAGTGAATTACAGGGGGTCTACACTGAAGCTTTCTTT. Translated: CASSELQGVYTEAFF. The rearrangement links TRBV25-1 to TRBJ1-1, with 8 bases matching TRBD1. This CDR3 spans 15 amino acids. Germline CDR1 MGHDK, CDR2 SYGVNS. J gave up 3 bases and V 1 base, and 4 bases lay outside the gene matches. Full variable domain (missing parts from reference TRBV25-1 and TRBJ1-1): EADIYQTPRYLVIGTGKKITLECSQTMGHDKMYWYQQDPGMELHLIHYSYGVNSTEKGDLSSESTVSRIRTEHFPLTLESARPSHTSQYLCASSELQGVYTEAFFGQGTRLTVV.

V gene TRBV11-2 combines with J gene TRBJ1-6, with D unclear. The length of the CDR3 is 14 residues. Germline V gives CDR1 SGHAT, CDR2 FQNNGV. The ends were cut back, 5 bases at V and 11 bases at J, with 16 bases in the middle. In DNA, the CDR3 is TGTGCCAGCAGCCTAGGGCCGGGTCTGGCACCCCTCCACTTT. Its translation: CASSLGPGLAPLHF.

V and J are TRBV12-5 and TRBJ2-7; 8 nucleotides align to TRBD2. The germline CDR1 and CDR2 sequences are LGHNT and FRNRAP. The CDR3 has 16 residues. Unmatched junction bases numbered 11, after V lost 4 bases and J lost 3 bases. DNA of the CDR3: TGTGCTAGTGGTTCCCGGGGACTAGAGGTCTACTACGAGCAGTACTTC. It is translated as CASGSRGLEVYYEQYF.

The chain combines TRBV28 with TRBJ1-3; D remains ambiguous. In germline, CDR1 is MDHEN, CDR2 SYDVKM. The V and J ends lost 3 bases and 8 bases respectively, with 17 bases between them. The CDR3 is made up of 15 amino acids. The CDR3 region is CASSLRQVMIDTIYF. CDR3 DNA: TGTGCCAGCAGTTTGAGGCAGGTGATGATCGACACCATATATTTT.

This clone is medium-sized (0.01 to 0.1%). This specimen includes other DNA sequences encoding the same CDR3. The chain's CDR3 is CASSPDRGGNQPQHF. CDR3 in DNA: TGTGCCAGCTCACCCGACAGGGGCGGCAATCAGCCCCAGCATTTT. The chain combines TRBV18 with TRBJ1-5, with 8 bases lining up with TRBD1. CDR1 KGHSH and CDR2 LQKENI come from the germline V gene. The CDR3 consists of 15 residues. V lost 3 bases to trimming and J lost 2 bases; unmatched junction nucleotides: 3. Complete variable domain (other parts from reference TRBV18 and TRBJ1-5): NAGVMQNPRHLVRRRGQEARLRCSPMKGHSHVYWYRQLPEEGLKFMVYLQKENIIDESGMPKERFSAEFPKEGPSILRIQQVVRGDSAAYFCASSPDRGGNQPQHFGDGTRLSIL.

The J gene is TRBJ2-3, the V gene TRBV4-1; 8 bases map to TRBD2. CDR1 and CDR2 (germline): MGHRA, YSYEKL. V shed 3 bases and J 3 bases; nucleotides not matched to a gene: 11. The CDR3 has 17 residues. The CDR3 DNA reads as TGCGCCAGCAGCCACGGGACTAGTGAATGGGGGACAGATACGCAGTATTTT. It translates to CASSHGTSEWGTDTQYF.

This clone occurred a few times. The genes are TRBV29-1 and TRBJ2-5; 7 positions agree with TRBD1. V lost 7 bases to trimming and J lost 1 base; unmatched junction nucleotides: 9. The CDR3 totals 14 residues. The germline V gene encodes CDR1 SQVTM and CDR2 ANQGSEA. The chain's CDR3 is CSADRAGGQETQYF. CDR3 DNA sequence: TGCAGCGCAGACAGGGCTGGGGGCCAAGAGACCCAGTACTTC.

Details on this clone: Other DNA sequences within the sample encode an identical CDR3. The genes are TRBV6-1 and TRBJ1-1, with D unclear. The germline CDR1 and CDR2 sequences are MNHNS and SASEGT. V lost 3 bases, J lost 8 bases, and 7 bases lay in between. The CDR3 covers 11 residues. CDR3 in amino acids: CASSEVTEAFF. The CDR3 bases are TGTGCCAGCAGTGAGGTAACAGAAGCTTTCTTT.

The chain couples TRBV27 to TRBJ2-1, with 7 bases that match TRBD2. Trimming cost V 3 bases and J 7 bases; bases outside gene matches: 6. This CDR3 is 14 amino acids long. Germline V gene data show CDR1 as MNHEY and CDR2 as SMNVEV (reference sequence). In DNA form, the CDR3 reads TGTGCCAGCAGTTTCCAGCGGGATGGGAATGAGCAGTTCTTC. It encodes CASSFQRDGNEQFF.

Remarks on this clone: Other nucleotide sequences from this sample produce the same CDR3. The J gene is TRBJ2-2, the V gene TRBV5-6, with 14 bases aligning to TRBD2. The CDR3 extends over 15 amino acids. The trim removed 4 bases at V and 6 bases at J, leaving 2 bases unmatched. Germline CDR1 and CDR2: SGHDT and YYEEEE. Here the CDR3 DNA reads TGTGCCAGCAGCCTGGGACTAGCGGGAGCCGGGGAGCTGTTTTTT. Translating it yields CASSLGLAGAGELFF. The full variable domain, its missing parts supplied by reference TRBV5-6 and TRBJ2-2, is DAGVTQSPTHLIKTRGQQVTLRCSPKSGHDTVSWYQQALGQGPQFIFQYYEEEERQRGNFPDRFSGHQFPNYSSELNVNALLLGDSALYLCASSLGLAGAGELFFGEGSRLTVL.

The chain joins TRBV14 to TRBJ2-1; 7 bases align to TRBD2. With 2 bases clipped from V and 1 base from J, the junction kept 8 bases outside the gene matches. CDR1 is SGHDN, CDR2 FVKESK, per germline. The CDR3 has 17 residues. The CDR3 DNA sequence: TGTGCCAGCAGCCAAAAGGGGAGGGTCAGGTCCTACAATGAGCAGTTCTTC. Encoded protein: CASSQKGRVRSYNEQFF.

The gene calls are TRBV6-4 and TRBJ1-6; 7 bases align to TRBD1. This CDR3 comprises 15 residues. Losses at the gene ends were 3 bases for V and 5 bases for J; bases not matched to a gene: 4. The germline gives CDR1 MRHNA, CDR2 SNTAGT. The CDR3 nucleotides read TGTGCCAGCAGTGAAATAGACAGGGATAATTCACCCCTCCACTTT. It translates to CASSEIDRDNSPLHF.

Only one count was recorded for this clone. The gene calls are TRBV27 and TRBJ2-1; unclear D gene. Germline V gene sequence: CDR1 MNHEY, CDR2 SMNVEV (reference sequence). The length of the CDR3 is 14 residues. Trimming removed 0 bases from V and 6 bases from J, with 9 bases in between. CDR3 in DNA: TGTGCCAGCAGTTTATCGGAGACTTTCAATGAGCAGTTCTTC. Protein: CASSLSETFNEQFF.

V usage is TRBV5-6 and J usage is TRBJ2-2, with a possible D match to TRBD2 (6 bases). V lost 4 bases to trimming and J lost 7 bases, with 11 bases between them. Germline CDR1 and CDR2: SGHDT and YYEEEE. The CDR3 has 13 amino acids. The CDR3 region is CASSLHSGGELFF. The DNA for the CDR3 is TGTGCCAGCAGCCTACATAGCGGCGGGGAGCTGTTTTTT.

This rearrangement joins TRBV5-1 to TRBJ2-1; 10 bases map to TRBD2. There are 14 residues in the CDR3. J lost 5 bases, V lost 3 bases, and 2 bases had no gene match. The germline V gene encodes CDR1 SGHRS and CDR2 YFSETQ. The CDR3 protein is CASSSGLANNEQFF. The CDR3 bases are TGCGCCAGCAGCTCGGGACTAGCGAACAATGAGCAGTTCTTC.

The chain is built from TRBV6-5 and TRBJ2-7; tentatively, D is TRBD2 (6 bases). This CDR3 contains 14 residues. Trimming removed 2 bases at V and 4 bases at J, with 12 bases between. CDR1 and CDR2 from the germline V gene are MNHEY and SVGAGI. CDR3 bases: TGTGCCAGCAGTTACGGAGGCGGGGAATACGAGCAGTACTTC. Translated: CASSYGGGEYEQYF.

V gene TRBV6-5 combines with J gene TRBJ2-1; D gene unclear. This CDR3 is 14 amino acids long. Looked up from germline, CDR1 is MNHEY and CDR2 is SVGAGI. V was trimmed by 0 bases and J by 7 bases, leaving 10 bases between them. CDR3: CASSYSKARNEQFF. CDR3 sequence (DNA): TGTGCCAGCAGTTACTCGAAGGCCCGTAATGAGCAGTTCTTC.